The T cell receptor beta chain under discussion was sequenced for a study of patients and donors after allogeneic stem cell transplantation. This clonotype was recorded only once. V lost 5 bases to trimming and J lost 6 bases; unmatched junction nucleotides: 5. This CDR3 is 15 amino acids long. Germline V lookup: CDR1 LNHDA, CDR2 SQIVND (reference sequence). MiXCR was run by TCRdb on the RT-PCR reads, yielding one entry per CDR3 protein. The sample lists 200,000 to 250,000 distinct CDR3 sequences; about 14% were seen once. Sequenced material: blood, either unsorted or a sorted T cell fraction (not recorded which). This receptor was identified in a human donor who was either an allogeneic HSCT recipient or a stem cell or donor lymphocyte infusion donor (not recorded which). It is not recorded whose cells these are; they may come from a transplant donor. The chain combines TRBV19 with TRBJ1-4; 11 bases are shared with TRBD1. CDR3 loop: CASSPGQGAYEKLFF. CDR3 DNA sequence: TGTGCCAGTAGTCCCGGACAGGGGGCGTATGAAAAACTGTTTTTT.